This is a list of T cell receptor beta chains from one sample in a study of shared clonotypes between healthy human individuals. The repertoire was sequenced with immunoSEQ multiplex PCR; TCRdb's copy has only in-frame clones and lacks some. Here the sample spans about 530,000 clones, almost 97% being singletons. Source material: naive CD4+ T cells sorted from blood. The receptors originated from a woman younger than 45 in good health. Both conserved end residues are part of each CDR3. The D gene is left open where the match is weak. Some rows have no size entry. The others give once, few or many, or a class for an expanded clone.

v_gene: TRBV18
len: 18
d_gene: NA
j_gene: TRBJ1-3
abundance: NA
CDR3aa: CASSPAPGKGSSGNTIYF
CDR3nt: TGTGCCAGCTCACCAGCCCCCGGGAAAGGTAGCTCTGGAAACACCATATATTTT

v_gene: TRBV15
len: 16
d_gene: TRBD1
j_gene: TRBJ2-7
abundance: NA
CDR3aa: CATSRGPSTGRNEQYF
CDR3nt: TGTGCCACCAGCAGGGGCCCATCGACAGGGAGAAACGAGCAGTACTTC

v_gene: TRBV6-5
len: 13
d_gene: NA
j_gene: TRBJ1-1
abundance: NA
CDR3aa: CASSYLRNTEAFF
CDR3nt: TGTGCCAGCAGTTATCTGAGGAACACTGAAGCTTTCTTT

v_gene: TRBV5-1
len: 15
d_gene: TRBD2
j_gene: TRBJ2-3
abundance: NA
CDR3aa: CASSPGTSGTDTQYF
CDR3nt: TGCGCCAGCAGCCCCGGGACTAGCGGGACAGATACGCAGTATTTT

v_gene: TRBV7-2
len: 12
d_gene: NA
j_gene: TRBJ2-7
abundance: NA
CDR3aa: CASSPSGLLKYF
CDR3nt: TGTGCCAGCAGCCCATCGGGTCTCCTCAAGTACTTC

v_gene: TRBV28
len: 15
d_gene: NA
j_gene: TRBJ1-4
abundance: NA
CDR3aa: CASSFSGAANEKLFF
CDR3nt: TGTGCCAGCAGTTTTAGTGGGGCGGCTAATGAAAAACTGTTTTTT

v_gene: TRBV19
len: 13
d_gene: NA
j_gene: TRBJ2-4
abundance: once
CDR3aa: CASIGQTKNIQYF
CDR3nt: TGTGCCAGTATCGGACAGACGAAAAACATTCAGTACTTC

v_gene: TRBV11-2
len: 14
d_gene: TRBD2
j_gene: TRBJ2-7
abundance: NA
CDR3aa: CASALGTSGSRQYF
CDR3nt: TGTGCCAGCGCTCTCGGGACTAGCGGGAGTCGGCAGTACTTC

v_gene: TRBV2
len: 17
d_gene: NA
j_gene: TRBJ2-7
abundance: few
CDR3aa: CASSEALVGASLREQYF
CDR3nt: TGTGCCAGCAGTGAAGCGCTTGTTGGGGCTTCCCTGAGGGAGCAGTACTTC

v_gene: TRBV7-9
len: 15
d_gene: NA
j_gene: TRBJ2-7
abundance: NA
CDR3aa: CASSQEGRDSYEQYF
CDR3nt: TGTGCCAGCAGCCAAGAAGGTCGGGACTCCTACGAGCAGTACTTC

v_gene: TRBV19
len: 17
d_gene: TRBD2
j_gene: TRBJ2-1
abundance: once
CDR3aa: CASRTKGLAYSYNEQFF
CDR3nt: TGTGCCAGTAGAACCAAAGGACTAGCGTACTCCTACAATGAGCAGTTCTTC

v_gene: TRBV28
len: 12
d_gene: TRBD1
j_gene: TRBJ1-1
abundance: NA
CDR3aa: CASSSPGQKAFF
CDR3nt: TGTGCCAGCAGTTCTCCGGGACAGAAAGCTTTCTTT

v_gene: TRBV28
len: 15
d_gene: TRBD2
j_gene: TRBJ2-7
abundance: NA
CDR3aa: CASRRLAGGNYEQYF
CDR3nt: TGTGCCAGCAGAAGACTAGCGGGAGGGAACTACGAGCAGTACTTC

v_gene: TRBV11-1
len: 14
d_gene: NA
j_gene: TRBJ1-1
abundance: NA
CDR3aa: CASSRLNRDYEAFF
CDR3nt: TGTGCCAGCAGCCGACTGAACAGGGACTATGAAGCTTTCTTT

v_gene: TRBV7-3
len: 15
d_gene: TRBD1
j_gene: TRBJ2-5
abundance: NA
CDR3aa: CASSSGQGPWETQYF
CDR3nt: TGTGCCAGCAGCTCGGGACAGGGTCCATGGGAGACCCAGTACTTC

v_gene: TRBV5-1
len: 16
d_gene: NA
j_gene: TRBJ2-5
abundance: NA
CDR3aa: CASSFGGLLYQETQYF
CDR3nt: TGCGCCAGCAGCTTTGGGGGACTCCTGTACCAAGAGACCCAGTACTTC

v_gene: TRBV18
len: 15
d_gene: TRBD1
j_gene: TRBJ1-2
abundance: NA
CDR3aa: CASSSQGTSNYGYTF
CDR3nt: TGTGCCAGCTCATCACAGGGGACTTCTAACTATGGCTACACCTTC

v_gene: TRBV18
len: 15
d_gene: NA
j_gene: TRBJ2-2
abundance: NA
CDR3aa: CASSHREANTGELFF
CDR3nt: TGTGCCAGCTCCCACAGGGAAGCGAACACCGGGGAGCTGTTTTTT

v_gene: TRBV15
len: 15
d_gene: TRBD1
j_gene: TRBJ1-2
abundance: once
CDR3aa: CATSRDGTGARGYTF
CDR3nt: TGTGCCACCAGCAGAGATGGGACAGGGGCGCGGGGCTACACCTTC

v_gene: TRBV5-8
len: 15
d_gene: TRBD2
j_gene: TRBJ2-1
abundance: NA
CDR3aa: CASSLGLAGVDEQFF
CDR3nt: TGTGCCAGCAGCTTGGGACTAGCGGGAGTTGATGAGCAGTTCTTC

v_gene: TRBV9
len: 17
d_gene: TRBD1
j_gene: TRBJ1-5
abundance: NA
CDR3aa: CASSGPGQLYSNQPQHF
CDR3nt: TGTGCCAGCAGCGGACCGGGACAGCTATATAGCAATCAGCCCCAGCATTTT

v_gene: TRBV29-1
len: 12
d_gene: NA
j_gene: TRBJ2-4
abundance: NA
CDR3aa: CSVARDENIQYF
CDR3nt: TGCAGCGTTGCCCGGGACGAAAACATTCAGTACTTC

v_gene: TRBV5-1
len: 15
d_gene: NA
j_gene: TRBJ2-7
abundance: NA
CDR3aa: CASSLVALGRYEQYF
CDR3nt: TGCGCCAGCAGCTTGGTAGCGTTGGGGAGATACGAGCAGTACTTC

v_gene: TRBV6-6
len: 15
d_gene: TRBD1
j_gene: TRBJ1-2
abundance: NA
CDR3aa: CASSLTGQELYGYTF
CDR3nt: TGTGCCAGCAGTCTAACGGGACAGGAGTTATATGGCTACACCTTC

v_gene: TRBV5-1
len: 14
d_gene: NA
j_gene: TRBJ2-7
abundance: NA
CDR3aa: CASSLGGEVYEQYF
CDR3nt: TGCGCCAGCAGCTTGGGGGGCGAAGTCTACGAGCAGTACTTC

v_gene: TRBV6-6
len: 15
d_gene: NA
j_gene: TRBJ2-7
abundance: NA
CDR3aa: CASSTPKTSSYEQYF
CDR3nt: TGTGCCAGCAGTACACCCAAGACTAGTTCCTACGAGCAGTACTTC

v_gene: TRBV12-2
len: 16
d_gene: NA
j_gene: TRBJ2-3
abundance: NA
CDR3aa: CASRLAGTGRTDTQYF
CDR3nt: TGTGCAAGTCGCTTAGCCGGGACAGGGCGCACAGATACGCAGTATTTT

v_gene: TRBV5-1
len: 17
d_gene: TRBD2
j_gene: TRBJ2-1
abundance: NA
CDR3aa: CASSRLGSGSSWTEQFF
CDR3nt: TGCGCCAGCAGCCGCCTTGGTAGCGGGAGCTCTTGGACTGAGCAGTTCTTC

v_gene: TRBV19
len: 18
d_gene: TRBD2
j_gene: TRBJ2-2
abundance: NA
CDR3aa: CASSIGLAGGSNTGELFF
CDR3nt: TGTGCCAGTAGTATAGGACTAGCGGGAGGCTCGAACACCGGGGAGCTGTTTTTT

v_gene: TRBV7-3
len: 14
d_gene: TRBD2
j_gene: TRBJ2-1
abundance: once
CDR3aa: CASSPGTTSNEQFF
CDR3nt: TGTGCCAGCAGCCCAGGGACTACCAGCAATGAGCAGTTCTTC

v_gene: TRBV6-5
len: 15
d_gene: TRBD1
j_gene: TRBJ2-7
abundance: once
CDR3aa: CASSYSSGTVYEQYF
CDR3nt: TGTGCCAGCAGTTACTCGTCTGGGACAGTCTACGAGCAGTACTTC

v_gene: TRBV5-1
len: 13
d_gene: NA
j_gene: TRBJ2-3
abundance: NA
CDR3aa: CASSLGGADTQYF
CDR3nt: TGCGCCAGCAGCTTGGGAGGGGCAGATACGCAGTATTTT